The 28 T cell receptor beta chains reported below all come from one sample, sequenced in a study of Graves' ophthalmopathy and Graves' hyperthyroidism. Researchers took RNA transcripts and amplified TCR beta CDR3 regions from them. HTBI primers primed a first-round RT-PCR, and a second-round multiplex PCR followed. TCRdb re-derived calls from the multiplex PCR reads in MiXCR, one entry per CDR3 protein. The table records a few hundred thousand distinct CDR3 sequences, 15% to 20% of them present only once. The specimen was peripheral blood. These receptors all come from an adult woman with stable Graves' hyperthyroidism.

In its sample, this clonotype was seen many times. The chain couples TRBV5-6 to TRBJ1-1; D is perhaps TRBD1 (6 bases). From germline, CDR1 is SGHDT and CDR2 YYEEEE. The CDR3 totals 12 residues. Trimming took off 6 bases at V and 0 bases at J, with 6 bases between the two ends. The DNA of the CDR3 is TGTGCCAGCAACAGGGTGAACACTGAAGCTTTCTTT. Protein: CASNRVNTEAFF.

The chain combines TRBV25-1 with TRBJ1-2; the match to TRBD1 covers 10 bases. Germline V gene sequence: CDR1 MGHDK, CDR2 SYGVNS. The V segment lost 3 bases and the J segment 7 bases; nucleotides outside the gene matches: 14. This CDR3 region has 17 residues. CDR3 nucleotides: TGTGCCAGCAGTGAGTACGCCGGGACAGGGGACGTCGGTGGCTACACCTTC. Encoded protein: CASSEYAGTGDVGGYTF.

This clonotype was counted at least ten times. V and J are TRBV27 and TRBJ2-7, with D hard to call. Germline CDR1 MNHEY, CDR2 SMNVEV (reference sequence). The CDR3 is 12 residues long. The V gene lost 3 bases and the J gene lost 6 bases, with 9 bases spanning the gap. The CDR3 coding sequence is TGTGCCAGCAGTTTGGGAATGAGCGAGCAGTACTTC. This gives the protein CASSLGMSEQYF.

The V gene is TRBV6-5, the J gene TRBJ1-2, with no clear D. The CDR3 contains 14 residues. The ends were cut back, 1 base at V and 4 bases at J, with 10 bases in the middle. CDR1 and CDR2 (germline): MNHEY, SVGAGI. DNA for the CDR3: TGTGCCAGCAGTTACTTCGGGGAGGGCTATGGCTACACCTTC. Protein sequence: CASSYFGEGYGYTF.

This clonotype was seen many times. V and J are TRBV18 and TRBJ2-7, with D possibly matching TRBD1 (5 bases). This CDR3 is built from 14 residues. Germline CDR1 and CDR2: KGHSH and LQKENI. Trimming shortened V by 3 bases and J by 6 bases, and 15 bases separated the two germline ends. The CDR3 loop is CASSPDIQWGEQYF. CDR3 nucleotide sequence: TGTGCCAGCTCACCGGACATTCAATGGGGCGAGCAGTACTTC.

This clonotype has ten or more counts. The V and J genes are TRBV11-1 and TRBJ2-6; the match to TRBD1 covers 7 bases. V gave up 5 bases and J gave up 0 bases; unmatched junction bases: 10. Germline CDR1 reads SGHAT; CDR2 reads FQDESV (reference sequence). There are 18 residues in the CDR3. For the CDR3, the DNA is TGTGCCAGCAGCACTTCCGGGACAGCCCTCTCTGGGGCCAACGTCCTGACTTTC. Translated: CASSTSGTALSGANVLTF.

The V gene is TRBV6-5, the J gene TRBJ1-2; TRBD1 aligns across 11 bases. The CDR3 sequence is 16 residues long. In germline, CDR1 is MNHEY, CDR2 SVGAGI. With V trimmed by 2 bases and J by 9 bases, 11 bases remained unmatched. The CDR3 nucleotides read TGTGCCAGCAGTTACGATCTTGGACAGGGGGCTTGGAGCTACACCTTC. Protein: CASSYDLGQGAWSYTF.

This clonotype has at least ten counts. The chain couples TRBV19 to TRBJ2-2; D gene ambiguous. The CDR3 totals 15 residues. Germline CDR1 LNHDA, CDR2 SQIVND (reference sequence). The V end lost 3 bases, the J end lost 6 bases, and 14 bases lay between the germline ends. CDR3 sequence (DNA): TGTGCCAGTAGTATTCGGCAGCCAGGCGCCGGGGAGCTGTTTTTT. It yields the protein CASSIRQPGAGELFF.

This clonotype showed up many times. The chain is built from TRBV6-5 and TRBJ1-5; no reliable D call. The germline V gene encodes CDR1 MNHEY and CDR2 SVGAGI. CDR3 size: 14 residues. Trimming cost V 6 bases and J 3 bases, with 12 bases left between them. DNA for the CDR3: TGTGCCAGCAGAAAAACAGCGGCCAATCAGCCCCAGCATTTT. It specifies CASRKTAANQPQHF.

This clonotype was recorded many times. This chain connects TRBV15 to TRBJ2-7, with TRBD2 identical over 8 bases. CDR3 length: 15 amino acids. V lost 3 bases, J lost 3 bases, and 7 bases stayed unmatched. Germline V gene sequence: CDR1 LNHNV, CDR2 YYDKDF (reference sequence). The CDR3 here is CATSSGAGASYEQYF. CDR3 coding DNA: TGTGCCACCAGCAGCGGAGCGGGAGCGAGCTACGAGCAGTACTTC.

This clonotype was counted at least ten times. One end of the junction fails to match germline, which may point to a read error. The chain combines TRBV6-2 or TRBV6-3 with TRBJ2-7, with D perhaps matching TRBD1 (5 bases). Germline CDR1 and CDR2: MNHEY and SVGEGT. The CDR3 has 17 residues. The CDR3 is CASSYSPGYRTTYEQHF. CDR3 in DNA: TGTGCCAGCAGTTACTCGCCAGGGTACCGAACAACCTACGAGCAGCACTTC.

This clonotype came up many times. The chain recombines TRBV7-6 with TRBJ1-1; a weak D match, TRBD1 (6 bases). The CDR3 runs to 15 residues. Germline assignment: CDR1 SGHVS and CDR2 FNYEAQ. Deletions cut 0 bases from V and 4 bases from J, with 12 bases between. The chain's CDR3 is CASSLAPADSTEAFF. For the CDR3, the DNA is TGTGCCAGCAGCTTAGCTCCGGCGGACAGCACTGAAGCTTTCTTT.

This chain connects TRBV18 to TRBJ1-2, with TRBD1 identical over 9 bases. This CDR3 region has 15 residues. The germline CDR1 and CDR2 sequences are KGHSH and LQKENI. V shed 5 bases, J shed 3 bases, and the junction held 7 bases outside the gene matches. Here the CDR3 reads CASSNTGQGDYGYTF. In DNA form, the CDR3 reads TGTGCCAGCTCAAATACGGGACAGGGAGACTATGGCTACACCTTC.

The V gene is TRBV6-1, the J gene TRBJ1-2, with unresolved D. In germline, CDR1 is MNHNS, CDR2 SASEGT. This CDR3 is built from 14 residues. Between the trimmed V and J ends, which lost 4 bases and 4 bases, there was a span of 13 bases. CDR3 sequence: CASSGETVFYGYTF. For the CDR3, the DNA is TGTGCCAGCAGTGGAGAGACTGTATTCTATGGCTACACCTTC.

The table lists this clonotype with many counts. The chain's CDR3 is CASLSGRRYEQYF. The DNA for the CDR3 is TGTGCCAGTCTTTCGGGCCGCCGCTACGAGCAGTACTTC. V usage is TRBV28 and J usage is TRBJ2-7; no clear D gene. The germline CDR1 and CDR2 sequences are MDHEN and SYDVKM. This CDR3 comprises 13 residues. The V end was cut by 9 bases, the J end by 3 bases, with 15 bases between.

This clonotype was recorded a few times. With a much larger clone just one base away, this may be a read error. The rearrangement joins TRBV15 to TRBJ2-4, with D tentatively TRBD1 (5 bases). The CDR3 contains 12 residues. CDR1 LNHNV and CDR2 YYDKDF come from the germline V gene (reference sequence). The CDR3: CATSRDKNIKYF. The CDR3, as DNA: TGTGCCACCAGCAGGGACAAAAACATTAAGTACTTC.

In this sample, this clonotype turned up many times. The V gene is TRBV5-6, the J gene TRBJ1-1; 9 bases map to TRBD1. CDR3 length: 15 amino acids. CDR1 is SGHDT, CDR2 YYEEEE, per germline. After removal of 4 bases from V and 2 bases from J, the junction contained 6 bases not matched to a gene. The CDR3 here is CASSGMTGGNTEAFF. The CDR3 bases are TGTGCCAGCAGCGGGATGACAGGGGGTAACACTGAAGCTTTCTTT.

This clonotype was detected many times. J is TRBJ2-7 and V is TRBV10-3, with 7 positions matching TRBD2. Germline CDR1 and CDR2: ENHRY and SYGVKD. V lost 8 bases, J lost 1 base, and 11 bases stayed unmatched. The CDR3 totals 15 residues. This CDR3 reads CAISPGRSLSYEQYF. CDR3 coding DNA: TGTGCCATCTCACCCGGGAGGTCTCTATCCTACGAGCAGTACTTC.

This clonotype was seen ten or more times. The chain links TRBV5-1 to TRBJ1-1; D possibly corresponds to TRBD1 (5 bases). Trimming left V 1 base short and J 4 bases short, with 14 bases between. CDR1 SGHRS and CDR2 YFSETQ come from the germline V gene. The CDR3 is 15 residues long. The CDR3 loop reads CASSLMGGRGTEAFF. CDR3 sequence (DNA): TGCGCCAGCAGCTTGATGGGGGGAAGGGGCACTGAAGCTTTCTTT.

This clonotype has ten or more counts. The chain is built from TRBV10-3 and TRBJ2-2; 9 bases align to TRBD1. V dropped 10 bases and J dropped 5; count of bases not matched to a gene: 8. This CDR3 comprises 14 residues. Germline CDR1 and CDR2: ENHRY and SYGVKD. The CDR3, as DNA: TGTGCCACGGCGGGACAGGGATTGACCGGGGAGCTGTTTTTT. The encoded protein is CATAGQGLTGELFF.

This clonotype was seen ten or more times. This chain connects TRBV19 to TRBJ1-1; possible D gene TRBD1, 6 bases. Per the germline V gene, CDR1 is LNHDA and CDR2 is SQIVND (reference sequence). The V end lost 3 bases, the J end lost 5 bases, and 16 bases lay between the germline ends. The CDR3 runs to 15 residues. The CDR3 region has the DNA TGTGCCAGTAGTATTTACGGGGCAGGACAGACTGAAGCTTTCTTT. Translating gives CASSIYGAGQTEAFF.

In its sample, this clonotype was seen many times. DNA of the CDR3: TGTGCCAGCAGATGGGAGGACACTGAAGCTTTCTTT. Residues: CASRWEDTEAFF. The rearrangement uses TRBV6-1 and TRBJ1-1; unclear D gene. Germline V CDR1 and CDR2: MNHNS, SASEGT. Trimming pared 6 bases from V and 3 bases from J, leaving 8 bases between. The CDR3 is 12 amino acids.

This clonotype was seen many times. The CDR3 is CASSPNSLNTEAFF. The CDR3 DNA follows: TGTGCCAGCTCACCAAACAGCTTGAACACTGAAGCTTTCTTT. The chain combines TRBV18 with TRBJ1-1; D ambiguous. V was shortened by 2 bases and J by 0 bases, with 7 bases between the two germline ends. The CDR3 sequence is 14 residues long. The V gene's germline CDR1 is KGHSH and CDR2 LQKENI.

This clonotype was observed many times. The chain combines TRBV28 with TRBJ1-5; 10 nucleotides line up with TRBD1. Per germline, CDR1 MDHEN and CDR2 SYDVKM. The CDR3 has 14 amino acids. Germline trimming cut 6 bases from V and 4 bases from J; bases unmatched to any gene: 3. Here the CDR3 reads CASSTGQGNQPQHF. Here the CDR3 DNA reads TGTGCCAGCAGCACGGGACAGGGGAATCAGCCCCAGCATTTT.

This clonotype was observed many times. The J gene is TRBJ1-1, the V gene TRBV6-4, with 7 bases matching TRBD1. The germline V gene has CDR1 MRHNA and CDR2 SNTAGT. J was trimmed by 3 bases and V by 5 bases; bases with no gene match: 9. CDR3 length: 15 amino acids. The CDR3 nucleotides read TGTGCCAGCAGTAAAACAGGGGATGTCGACACTGAAGCTTTCTTT. Protein: CASSKTGDVDTEAFF.

The V call is TRBV4-2, the J call TRBJ1-4, with D possibly TRBD1 on 5 matching bases. The CDR3 runs to 19 residues. Germline V gives CDR1 LGHNA, CDR2 YNFKEQ. V shed 1 base and J shed 2 bases, with 20 bases lying between them. CDR3 bases: TGTGCCAGCAGCCAAGCTTCCATCGGGCCCGGGGGGACTAATGAAAAACTGTTTTTT. This gives the protein CASSQASIGPGGTNEKLFF.

This chain links TRBV12-5 with TRBJ1-1; D gene unclear. The CDR3 loop spans 14 amino acids. Germline V lookup: CDR1 LGHNT, CDR2 FRNRAP. V was pared by 6 bases and J by 4 bases, with 15 bases between. CDR3 in amino acids: CASGTDLESTEAFF. CDR3 in DNA: TGTGCTAGTGGGACCGACCTGGAGAGCACTGAAGCTTTCTTT.

CDR3 bases: TGTGCCTGGAGTGTGATCGGGAGGGATGAGACCCAGTACTTC. It specifies CAWSVIGRDETQYF. The rearrangement uses TRBV30 and TRBJ2-5; 8 bases align to TRBD2. Germline values: CDR1 GTSNPN, CDR2 SVGIG (reference sequence). The V and J ends lost 0 bases and 5 bases, in that order; junction bases with no gene match: 5. The CDR3 length is 14 residues.